The 10 T cell receptor beta chains below come from one sample, sequenced in a study of cytomegalovirus exposure and HLA in healthy donors. Primers for the PCR totalled 60 Vbeta and 13 Jbeta. Assay used: immunoSEQ multiplex PCR; TCRdb lists only in-frame clones, some missing. The sample yields roughly 200,000 clones, approximately 84% seen once. Material: PBMCs. Receptors originate from a woman in her forties in good health and CMV-seronegative.

V gene TRBV6-5 combines with J gene TRBJ2-5, with 7 bases that match TRBD2. This CDR3 contains 15 residues. The V and J ends lost 4 bases and 2 bases, in that order; junction bases with no gene match: 7. Germline V CDR1 and CDR2: MNHEY, SVGAGI. Written as DNA, the CDR3 is TGTGCCAGCAGTTCGAGCGGGGTCTTTCAAGAGACCCAGTACTTC. It codes for CASSSSGVFQETQYF.

In its sample, this clone was seen a few times. This chain uses TRBV19 with TRBJ2-6; the match to TRBD2 covers 8 bases. Trimming cost V 5 bases and J 3 bases; bases outside gene matches: 3. The germline gives CDR1 LNHDA, CDR2 SQIVND (reference sequence). This CDR3 spans 15 amino acids. This chain's CDR3 is CASSAGGFGANVLTF. The CDR3 DNA reads as TGTGCCAGTAGTGCGGGGGGATTTGGGGCCAACGTCCTGACTTTC.

In this sample, this clone turned up a few times. The chain recombines TRBV19 with TRBJ1-2; tentatively, D is TRBD1 (6 bases). CDR3 size: 15 residues. V dropped 5 bases and J dropped 4 bases, with 17 bases sitting between them. Per germline, CDR1 LNHDA and CDR2 SQIVND (reference sequence). The CDR3 DNA follows: TGTGCCAGTAGTCACAGGGACCCAGGCCTCTATGGCTACACCTTC. Amino acids: CASSHRDPGLYGYTF.

The table lists this clone with a count of one. The V gene is TRBV10-2, the J gene TRBJ2-1, with a tentative D call TRBD2 (6 bases). CDR1 is WSHSY, CDR2 SAAADI, per germline. This CDR3 spans 11 amino acids. Trimming cost V 6 bases and J 15 bases, with 15 bases left between them. CDR3 amino acids: CASSEGGGRFF. CDR3 nucleotides: TGCGCCAGCAGCGAGGGAGGTGGGCGGTTCTTC.

The chain combines TRBV9 with TRBJ2-3; 9 nucleotides line up with TRBD2. Germline assignment: CDR1 SGDLS and CDR2 YYNGEE. The CDR3 consists of 15 residues. With V trimmed by 3 bases and J by 1 base, 3 bases remained unmatched. The CDR3 protein is CASSAPSGGTDTQYF. In DNA form, the CDR3 reads TGTGCCAGCAGCGCCCCTAGCGGGGGCACAGATACGCAGTATTTT. Filled out from reference TRBV9 and TRBJ2-3, the complete variable domain reads DSGVTQTPKHLITATGQRVTLRCSPRSGDLSVYWYQQSLDQGLQFLIQYYNGEERAKGNILERFSAQQFPDLHSELNLSSLELGDSALYFCASSAPSGGTDTQYFGPGTRLTVL.

J is TRBJ2-2 and V is TRBV29-1; TRBD1 matches 8 bases. Germline assignment: CDR1 SQVTM and CDR2 ANQGSEA. The CDR3 is made up of 11 amino acids. CDR3 residues: CSAGGAGELFF. CDR3 sequence (DNA): TGCAGTGCAGGGGGCGCCGGGGAGCTGTTTTTT.

Only a few counts were recorded for this clone. This chain joins TRBV30 and TRBJ1-1, with D perhaps matching TRBD1 (5 bases). The CDR3 consists of 14 residues. The germline V gene has CDR1 GTSNPN and CDR2 SVGIG (reference sequence). Trimming took 0 bases from V and 4 from J, leaving 12 bases between them. CDR3 loop: CAWSVGGRGTEAFF. The CDR3 DNA reads as TGTGCCTGGAGTGTAGGAGGGAGGGGCACTGAAGCTTTCTTT.

The chain joins TRBV9 to TRBJ2-3; TRBD2 agrees at 10 bases. Germline loops: CDR1 SGDLS, CDR2 YYNGEE. V lost 2 bases, J lost 4 bases, and 4 bases stayed unmatched. The CDR3 sequence is 15 residues long. The CDR3 bases are TGTGCCAGCAGCGTTCCCAGCGGGGGGGCAGATACGCAGTATTTT. Its protein product is CASSVPSGGADTQYF. The full variable domain, completed using reference TRBV9 and TRBJ2-3, is DSGVTQTPKHLITATGQRVTLRCSPRSGDLSVYWYQQSLDQGLQFLIQYYNGEERAKGNILERFSAQQFPDLHSELNLSSLELGDSALYFCASSVPSGGADTQYFGPGTRLTVL.

The chain combines TRBV4-3 with TRBJ2-7, with 10 bases that match TRBD1. The CDR3 is made up of 13 amino acids. The ends lost 3 bases at V and 5 bases at J; junction bases unmatched: 1. The V gene's germline CDR1 is LGHNA and CDR2 YSLEER. In nucleotides, the CDR3 is TGCGCCAGCAGCCAGGACAGGGGGAACGAGCAGTACTTC. It encodes CASSQDRGNEQYF.

The CDR3 DNA sequence: TGTGCCAGCAGCTTTGGACTGGAATATGGCTACACCTTC. This gives the protein CASSFGLEYGYTF. This chain uses TRBV7-2 with TRBJ1-2; no reliable D call. The CDR3 spans 13 residues. With 3 bases removed from V and 5 bases from J, the gap between germline ends came to 10 bases. Germline V gene lookup returns CDR1 SGHTA and CDR2 FQGNSA.